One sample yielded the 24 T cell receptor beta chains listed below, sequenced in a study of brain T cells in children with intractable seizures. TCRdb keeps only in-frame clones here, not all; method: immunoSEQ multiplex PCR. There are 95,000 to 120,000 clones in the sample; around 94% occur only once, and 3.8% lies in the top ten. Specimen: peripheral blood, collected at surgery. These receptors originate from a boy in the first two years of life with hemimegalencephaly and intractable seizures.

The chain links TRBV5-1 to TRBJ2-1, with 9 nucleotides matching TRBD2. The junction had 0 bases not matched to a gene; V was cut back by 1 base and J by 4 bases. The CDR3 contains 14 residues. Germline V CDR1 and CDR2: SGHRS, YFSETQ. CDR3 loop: CASSLTSGYNEQFF. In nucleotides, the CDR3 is TGCGCCAGCAGCTTGACTAGCGGGTACAATGAGCAGTTCTTC. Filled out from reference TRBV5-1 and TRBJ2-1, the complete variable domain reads KAGVTQTPRYLIKTRGQQVTLSCSPISGHRSVSWYQQTPGQGLQFLFEYFSETQRNKGNFPGRFSGRQFSNSRSEMNVSTLELGDSALYLCASSLTSGYNEQFFGPGTRLTVL.

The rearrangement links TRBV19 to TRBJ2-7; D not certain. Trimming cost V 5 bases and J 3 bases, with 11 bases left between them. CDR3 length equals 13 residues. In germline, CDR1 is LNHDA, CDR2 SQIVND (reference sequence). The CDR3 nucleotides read TGTGCCAGTAGTGCCCTTGGTGGCTACGAGCAGTACTTC. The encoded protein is CASSALGGYEQYF.

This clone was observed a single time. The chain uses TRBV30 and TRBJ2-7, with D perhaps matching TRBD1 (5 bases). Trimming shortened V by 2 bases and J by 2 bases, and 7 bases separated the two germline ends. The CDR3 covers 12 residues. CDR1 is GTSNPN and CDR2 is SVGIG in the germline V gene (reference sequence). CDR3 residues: CAWSRQPYEQYF. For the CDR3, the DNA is TGTGCCTGGAGTCGACAGCCCTACGAGCAGTACTTC.

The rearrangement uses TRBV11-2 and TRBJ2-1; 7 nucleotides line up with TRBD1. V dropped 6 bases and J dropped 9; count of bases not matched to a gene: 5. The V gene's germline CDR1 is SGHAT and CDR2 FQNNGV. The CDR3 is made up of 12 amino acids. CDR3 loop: CASSLTGVEQFF. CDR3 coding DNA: TGTGCCAGCAGTTTAACAGGGGTTGAGCAGTTCTTC. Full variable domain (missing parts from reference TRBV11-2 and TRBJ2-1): EAGVAQSPRYKIIEKRQSVAFWCNPISGHATLYWYQQILGQGPKLLIQFQNNGVVDDSQLPKDRFSAERLKGVDSTLKIQPAKLEDSAVYLCASSLTGVEQFFGPGTRLTVL.

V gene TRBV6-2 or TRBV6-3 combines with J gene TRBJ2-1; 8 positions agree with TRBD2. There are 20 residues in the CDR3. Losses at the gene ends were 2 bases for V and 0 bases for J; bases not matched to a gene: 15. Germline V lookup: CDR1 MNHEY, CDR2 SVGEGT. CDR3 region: CASSYPQLAERPTSYNEQFF. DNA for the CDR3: TGTGCCAGCAGTTACCCCCAACTAGCGGAGAGACCTACCTCCTACAATGAGCAGTTCTTC.

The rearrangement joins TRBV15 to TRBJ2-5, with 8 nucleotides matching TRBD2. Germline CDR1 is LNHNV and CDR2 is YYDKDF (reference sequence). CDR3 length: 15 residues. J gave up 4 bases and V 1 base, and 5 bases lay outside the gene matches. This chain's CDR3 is CATSRGFTSGETQYF. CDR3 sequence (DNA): TGTGCCACCAGCAGAGGTTTCACTAGCGGAGAGACCCAGTACTTC.

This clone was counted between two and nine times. The CDR3: CASSSDRGRNQPQHF. DNA for the CDR3: TGTGCCAGCAGTTCAGACAGGGGGCGCAATCAGCCCCAGCATTTT. The rearrangement joins TRBV11-2 to TRBJ1-5, with 10 positions matching TRBD1. The CDR3 covers 15 residues. J gave up 2 bases and V 6 bases, and 4 bases lay outside the gene matches. Germline V gives CDR1 SGHAT, CDR2 FQNNGV.

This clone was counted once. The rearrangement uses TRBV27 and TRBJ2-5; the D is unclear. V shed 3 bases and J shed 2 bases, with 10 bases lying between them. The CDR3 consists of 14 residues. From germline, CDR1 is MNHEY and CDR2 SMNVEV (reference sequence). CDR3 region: CASSFGLGQETQYF. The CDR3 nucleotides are TGTGCCAGCAGTTTTGGTCTGGGGCAAGAGACCCAGTACTTC.

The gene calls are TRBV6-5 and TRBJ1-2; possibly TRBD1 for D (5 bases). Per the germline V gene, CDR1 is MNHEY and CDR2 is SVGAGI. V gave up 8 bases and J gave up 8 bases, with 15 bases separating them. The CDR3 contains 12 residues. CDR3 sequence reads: CASGLIGAGYTF. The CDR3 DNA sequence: TGTGCCAGCGGCCTCATAGGGGCGGGCTACACCTTC.

In nucleotides, the CDR3 is TGTGCCAGCAGTTTACTCAATGAGCAGTTCTTC. Its translation is CASSLLNEQFF. This sequence joins TRBV28 and TRBJ2-1, with D uncertain. V was trimmed by 2 bases and J by 6 bases, leaving 2 bases between them. Germline V gives CDR1 MDHEN, CDR2 SYDVKM. The CDR3 extends over 11 amino acids.

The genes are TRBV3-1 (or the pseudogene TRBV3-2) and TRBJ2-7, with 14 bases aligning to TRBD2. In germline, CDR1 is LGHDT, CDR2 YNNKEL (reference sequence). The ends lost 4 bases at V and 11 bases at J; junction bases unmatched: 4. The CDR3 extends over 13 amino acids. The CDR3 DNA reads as TGTGCCAGCAGCCTAGGGACTAGCGGGAGAGAGTACTTC. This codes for CASSLGTSGREYF.

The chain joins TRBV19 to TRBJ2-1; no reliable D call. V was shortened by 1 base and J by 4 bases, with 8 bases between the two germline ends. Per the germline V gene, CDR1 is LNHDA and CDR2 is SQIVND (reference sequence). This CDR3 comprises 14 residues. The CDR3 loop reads CASSIATQYNEQFF. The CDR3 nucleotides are TGTGCCAGTAGTATAGCGACCCAATACAATGAGCAGTTCTTC.

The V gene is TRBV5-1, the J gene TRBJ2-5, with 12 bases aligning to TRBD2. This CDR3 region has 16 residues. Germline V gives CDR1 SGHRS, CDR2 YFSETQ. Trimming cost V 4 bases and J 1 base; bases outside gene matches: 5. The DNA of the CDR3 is TGCGCCAGCAGCCTAGGGACTAGCGGGCTCCAAGAGACCCAGTACTTC. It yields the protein CASSLGTSGLQETQYF.

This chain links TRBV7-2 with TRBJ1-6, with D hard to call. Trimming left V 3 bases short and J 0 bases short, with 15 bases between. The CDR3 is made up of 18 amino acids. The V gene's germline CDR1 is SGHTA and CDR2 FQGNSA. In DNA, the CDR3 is TGTGCCAGCAGCTTTACCGGCCCTCAGAGCTCCTATAATTCACCCCTCCACTTT. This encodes CASSFTGPQSSYNSPLHF.

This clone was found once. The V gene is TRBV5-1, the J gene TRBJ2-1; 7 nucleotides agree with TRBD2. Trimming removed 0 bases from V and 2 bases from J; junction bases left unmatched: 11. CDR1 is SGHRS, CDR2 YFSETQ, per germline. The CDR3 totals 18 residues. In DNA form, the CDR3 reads TGCGCCAGCAGCTTGGTACTAGCGAGAGTCCCTCCCTACAATGAGCAGTTCTTC. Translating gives CASSLVLARVPPYNEQFF.

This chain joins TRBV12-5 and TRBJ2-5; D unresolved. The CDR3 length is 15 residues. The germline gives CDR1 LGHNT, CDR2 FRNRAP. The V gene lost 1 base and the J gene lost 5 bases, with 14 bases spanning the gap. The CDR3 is CASGLASVSHETQYF. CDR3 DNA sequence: TGTGCTAGTGGTTTGGCCTCGGTTAGCCACGAGACCCAGTACTTC.

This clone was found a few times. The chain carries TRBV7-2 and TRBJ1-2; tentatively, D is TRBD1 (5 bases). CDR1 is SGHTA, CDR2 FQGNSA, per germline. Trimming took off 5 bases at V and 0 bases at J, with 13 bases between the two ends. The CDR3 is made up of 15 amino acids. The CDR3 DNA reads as TGTGCCAGCAGCGTTACCGGGACGGCTAACTATGGCTACACCTTC. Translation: CASSVTGTANYGYTF. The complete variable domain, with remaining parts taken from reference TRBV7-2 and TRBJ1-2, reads GAGVSQSPSNKVTEKGKDVELRCDPISGHTALYWYRQSLGQGLEFLIYFQGNSAPDKSGLPSDRFSAERTGGSVSTLTIQRTQQEDSAVYLCASSVTGTANYGYTFGSGTRLTVV.

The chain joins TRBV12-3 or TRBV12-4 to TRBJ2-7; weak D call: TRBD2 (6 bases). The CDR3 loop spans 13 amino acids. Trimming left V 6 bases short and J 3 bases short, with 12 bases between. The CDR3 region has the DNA TGTGCCAGCAGACGGGACTTCTTCTACGAGCAGTACTTC. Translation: CASRRDFFYEQYF.

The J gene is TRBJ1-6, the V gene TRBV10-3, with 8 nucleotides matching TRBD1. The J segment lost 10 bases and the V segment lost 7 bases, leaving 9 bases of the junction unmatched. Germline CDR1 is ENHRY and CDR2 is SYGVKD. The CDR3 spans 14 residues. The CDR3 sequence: CAITPDRDGSPLHF. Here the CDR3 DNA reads TGTGCCATCACCCCGGACAGGGATGGCTCACCCCTCCACTTT.

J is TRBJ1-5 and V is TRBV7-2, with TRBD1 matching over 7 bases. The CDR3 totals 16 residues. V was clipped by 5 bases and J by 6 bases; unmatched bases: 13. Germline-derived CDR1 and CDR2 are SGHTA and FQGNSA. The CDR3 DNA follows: TGTGCCAGCAGCACCGAACCGGGACAGTGGGGTCAGCCCCAGCATTTT. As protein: CASSTEPGQWGQPQHF.

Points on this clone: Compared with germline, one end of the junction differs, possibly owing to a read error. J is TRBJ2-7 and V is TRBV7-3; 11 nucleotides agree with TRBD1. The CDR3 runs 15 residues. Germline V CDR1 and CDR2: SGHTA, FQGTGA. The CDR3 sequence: CASSITGTGGYEQYF. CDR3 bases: TGTGCCAGCAGCATAACCGGGACAGGGGGTTACGAGCAGTACTTC.

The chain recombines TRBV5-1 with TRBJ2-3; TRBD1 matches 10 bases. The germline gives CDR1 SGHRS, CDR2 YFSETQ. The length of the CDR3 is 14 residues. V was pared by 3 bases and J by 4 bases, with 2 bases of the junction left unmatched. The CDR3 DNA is TGCGCCAGCAGCTGGGGGACAGGGGCAGATACGCAGTATTTT. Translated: CASSWGTGADTQYF.

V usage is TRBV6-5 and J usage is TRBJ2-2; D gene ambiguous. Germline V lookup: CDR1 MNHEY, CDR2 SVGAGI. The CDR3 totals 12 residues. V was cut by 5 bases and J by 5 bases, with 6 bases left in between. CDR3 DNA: TGTGCCAGCAGTCCCTTAACCGGGGAGCTGTTTTTT. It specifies CASSPLTGELFF.

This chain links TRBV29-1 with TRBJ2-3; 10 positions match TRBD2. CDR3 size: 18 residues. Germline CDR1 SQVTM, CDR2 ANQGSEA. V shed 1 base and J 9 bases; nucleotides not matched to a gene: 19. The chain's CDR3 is CSVEGRLAGAPGRGTQYF. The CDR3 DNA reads TGCAGCGTTGAAGGTCGCCTAGCGGGAGCCCCCGGGCGAGGCACGCAGTATTTT.